This T cell receptor beta chain came from a study of T cells after yellow fever vaccination (dated by TCRdb to the late 2010s). Broadly, across the study: Libraries from fractions with low cell numbers were prepared with the SMART-Seq v4 Ultra Low Input RNA kit. Bulk TCR alpha and beta repertoires were sequenced longitudinally to track T-cell clones before and after primary and booster YFV17D yellow fever vaccination. Two healthy male donors made up the cohort, one aged 18 to 29 years and the other aged 30 to 40 years. Blood samples were taken at several timepoints before and after primary and secondary immunization, and bulk PBMC replicates and cell subsets were isolated.

Synthesis of TCR cDNA relied on 5'RACE template switching, a step that introduced a universal primer site along with unique molecular identifiers. Priming of cDNA synthesis was performed from both the TCR alpha and TCR beta constant segments. Two PCR steps were used to amplify libraries, with sample barcodes and sequencing adapters being added in the second step. Libraries were sequenced on Illumina HiSeq 2500 (2x100 bp) or NovaSeq (2x150 bp). The source study handled its data this way. MIGEC was used to demultiplex reads and collapse the reads into UMI consensus sequences, and MiXCR was used for V(D)J alignment. Clonotypes responding to the vaccine were identified with edgeR on replicate PBMC samples, with the criteria of FDR below 0.01 and a log2 fold change above 5 up to day 15. Bulk clonotypes were assigned CD4 or CD8 identity according to which sequenced CD4 or CD8 repertoire held them at higher abundance. TCRdb ran its own pipeline on the public reads, namely fastp trimming at Q25 and MiXCR clone calling, and kept in-frame beta chains. CDR3 protein duplicates are merged, each entry listing the most common genes and DNA. TCRdb's processing, not the authors', yielded these V and J calls. The sample contains about 580,000 distinct CDR3 sequences, about a sixth of them found a single time. The ten most abundant clones make up 15% to 20% of the sample.

The investigation overall reported the following: A small share of clonotypes was detected in both CD4 and CD8 compartments, with the overlap likely arising from convergent recombination. Compared with the primary T-cell response, the secondary T-cell response was faster but weaker, reaching its peak on day 5 rather than on day 15. After the booster, most clones that had expanded after primary vaccination were detected again (nearly 98% of CD4 and around nine tenths of CD8), suggesting broad maintenance of memory. Because the study included only two donors, the extent to which the findings can be generalized is limited. Computational filtering was required because FACS-sorted repertoires could contain abundant contaminating clonotypes from the bulk population.

Relative to germline, V is 0 bases shorter and J is 10 bases shorter, with 14 bases between their ends. CDR1 and CDR2 were assigned from the germline V gene as LGHNA and YSLEER. The CDR3 sequence holds 14 residues, the cysteine and phenylalanine included. This entry keeps only the CDR3 DNA: 42 bases, framed from base 1. This clonotype has just a few counts. This clone's antigen is unknown. Per-base quality was not reported, and no clone a single base away is much larger than it. This specimen's treatment or condition label, interpreted: live attenuated yellow fever vaccine strain. At every blood-draw timepoint, two biological replicates of bulk PBMCs were collected. A standard Ficoll-Paque protocol was used to isolate PBMCs from peripheral blood. TriZol was used to extract RNA from bulk PBMCs, CD4 and CD8 fractions, and dextramer-positive and dextramer-negative fractions.

The receptor's source is a man aged 18-30 years who received the YFV17D yellow fever vaccine. Sample: PBMCs, taken less than 6 days after the first yellow fever vaccination. This chain is built from TRBV4-3 and TRBJ2-3, with the identity of the D gene unclear. The base sequence is TGCGCCAGCAGCCAAGATCCCGGGTTTAGGGCGCAGTATTTT. It is translated as CASSQDPGFRAQYF.